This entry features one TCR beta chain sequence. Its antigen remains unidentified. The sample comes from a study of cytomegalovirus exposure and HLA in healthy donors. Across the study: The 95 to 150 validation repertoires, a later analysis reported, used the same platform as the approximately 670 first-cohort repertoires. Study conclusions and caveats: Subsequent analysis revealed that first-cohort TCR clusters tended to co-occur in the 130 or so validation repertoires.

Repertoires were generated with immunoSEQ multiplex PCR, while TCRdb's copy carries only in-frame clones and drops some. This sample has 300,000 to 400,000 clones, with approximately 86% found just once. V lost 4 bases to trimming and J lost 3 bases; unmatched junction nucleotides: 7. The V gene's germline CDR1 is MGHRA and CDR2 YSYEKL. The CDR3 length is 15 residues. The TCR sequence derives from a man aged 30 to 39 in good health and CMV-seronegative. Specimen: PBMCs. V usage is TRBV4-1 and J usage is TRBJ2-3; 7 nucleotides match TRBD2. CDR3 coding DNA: TGCGCCAGCAGCCTCCAAGAGGGAGGGACAGATACGCAGTATTTT. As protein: CASSLQEGGTDTQYF.